The present TCR beta chain was sequenced within a study of CD8+CD57+ T cells in acquired aplastic anemia. About the research overall: Sorted CD4+ and CD8+ cells yielded about 3 ug of DNA on average. Findings and limits, study-wide: Statistical testing detected no significant gap in CD8+ Simpson's diversity between patients and controls.

Investigators profiled TCR beta VDJ and CDR3 from genomic DNA template. From the reads, TCRdb called clonotypes with MiXCR, one entry per CDR3 protein. Of about 470,000 distinct CDR3 sequences listed, roughly 34% were seen once; the top ten hold less than 0.85%. With respect to this clonotype: Its specificity is unknown.

Germline CDR1 is MGHDK and CDR2 is SYGVNS. Losses at the gene ends were 3 bases for V and 5 bases for J; bases not matched to a gene: 7. The CDR3 runs 17 residues. Sequenced patients had shown CD8+CD57+ cell expansion by flow cytometry. A severe acquired aplastic anemia diagnosis applied to all patients. None of the patients had been given any therapy when their blood was sampled. The TCR comes from a human donor with aplastic anemia. The V and J genes are TRBV25-1 and TRBJ2-2, with 12 bases lining up with TRBD2. The specimen sequenced was sorted CD4+, CD8+, or CD8+CD57+ T cells (not recorded which) from PBMCs. The CDR3 region is CASSDTSGRRETGELFF. CDR3 nucleotides: TGTGCCAGCAGTGATACTAGCGGGAGGAGGGAGACCGGGGAGCTGTTTTTT.